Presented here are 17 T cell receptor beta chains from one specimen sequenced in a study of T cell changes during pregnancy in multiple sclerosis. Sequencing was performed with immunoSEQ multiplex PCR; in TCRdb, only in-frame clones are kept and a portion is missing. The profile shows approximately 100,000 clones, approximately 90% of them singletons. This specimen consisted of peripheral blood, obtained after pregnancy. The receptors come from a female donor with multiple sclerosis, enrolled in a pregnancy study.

In nucleotides, the CDR3 is TGTGCCAGCACACCCCAGGGAAACTATGGCTACACCTTC. Its translation: CASTPQGNYGYTF. The chain is built from TRBV25-1 and TRBJ1-2, with D perhaps matching TRBD1 (5 bases). This CDR3 comprises 13 residues. V was pared by 7 bases and J by 2 bases, with 11 bases between. The V gene's germline CDR1 is MGHDK and CDR2 SYGVNS.

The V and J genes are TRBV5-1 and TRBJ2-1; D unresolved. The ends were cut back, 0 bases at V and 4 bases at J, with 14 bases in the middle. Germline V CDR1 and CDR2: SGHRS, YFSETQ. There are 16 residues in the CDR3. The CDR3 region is CASSLVGQFGYNEQFF. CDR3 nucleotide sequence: TGCGCCAGCAGCTTGGTTGGGCAGTTCGGATACAATGAGCAGTTCTTC.

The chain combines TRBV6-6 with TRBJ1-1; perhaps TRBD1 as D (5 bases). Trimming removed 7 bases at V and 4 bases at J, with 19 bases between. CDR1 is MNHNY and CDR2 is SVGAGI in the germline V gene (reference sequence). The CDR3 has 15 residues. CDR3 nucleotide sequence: TGTGCCAGCACCCAGTCGGGGGGGTTGGGCACTGAAGCTTTCTTT. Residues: CASTQSGGLGTEAFF.

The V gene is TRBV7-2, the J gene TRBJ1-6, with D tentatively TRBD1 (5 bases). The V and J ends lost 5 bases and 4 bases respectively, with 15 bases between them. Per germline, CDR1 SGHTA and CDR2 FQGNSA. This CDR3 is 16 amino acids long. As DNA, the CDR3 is TGTGCCAGCAGCGCACCCTACAGGTCTTATAATTCACCCCTCCACTTT. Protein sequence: CASSAPYRSYNSPLHF. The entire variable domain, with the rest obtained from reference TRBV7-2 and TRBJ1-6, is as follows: GAGVSQSPSNKVTEKGKDVELRCDPISGHTALYWYRQSLGQGLEFLIYFQGNSAPDKSGLPSDRFSAERTGGSVSTLTIQRTQQEDSAVYLCASSAPYRSYNSPLHFGNGTRLTVT.

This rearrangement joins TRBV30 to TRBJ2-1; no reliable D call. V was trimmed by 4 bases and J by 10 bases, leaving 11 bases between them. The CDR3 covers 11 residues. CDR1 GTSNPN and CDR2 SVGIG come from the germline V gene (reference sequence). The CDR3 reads CAWTAGYEQFF. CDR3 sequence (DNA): TGTGCCTGGACCGCCGGTTACGAGCAGTTCTTC.

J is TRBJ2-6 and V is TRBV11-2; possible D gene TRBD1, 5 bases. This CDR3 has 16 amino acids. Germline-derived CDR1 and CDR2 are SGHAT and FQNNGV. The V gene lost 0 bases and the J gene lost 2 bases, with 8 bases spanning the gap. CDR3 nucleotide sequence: TGTGCCAGCAGCTTAGAACCCAGGGCTGGGGCCAACGTCCTGACTTTC. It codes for CASSLEPRAGANVLTF.

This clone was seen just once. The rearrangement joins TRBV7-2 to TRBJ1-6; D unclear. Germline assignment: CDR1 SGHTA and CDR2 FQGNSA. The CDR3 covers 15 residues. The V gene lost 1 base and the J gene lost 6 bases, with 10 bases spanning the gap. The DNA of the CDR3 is TGTGCCAGCAGCTTAGGAGGTATAAGTAATTCACCCCTCCACTTT. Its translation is CASSLGGISNSPLHF.

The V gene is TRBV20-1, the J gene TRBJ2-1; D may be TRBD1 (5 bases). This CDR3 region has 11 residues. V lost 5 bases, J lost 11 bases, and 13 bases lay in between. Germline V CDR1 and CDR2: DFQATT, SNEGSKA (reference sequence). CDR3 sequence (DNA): TGCAGTGCTTACGACAGTATGAAGCAGTTCTTC. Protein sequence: CSAYDSMKQFF.

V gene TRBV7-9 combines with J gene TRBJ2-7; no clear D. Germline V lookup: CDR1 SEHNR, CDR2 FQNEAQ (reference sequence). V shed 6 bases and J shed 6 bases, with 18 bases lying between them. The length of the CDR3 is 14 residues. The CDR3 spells CASSSELGLGEQYF. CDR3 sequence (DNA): TGTGCCAGCAGTTCCGAGCTAGGTCTTGGCGAGCAGTACTTC.

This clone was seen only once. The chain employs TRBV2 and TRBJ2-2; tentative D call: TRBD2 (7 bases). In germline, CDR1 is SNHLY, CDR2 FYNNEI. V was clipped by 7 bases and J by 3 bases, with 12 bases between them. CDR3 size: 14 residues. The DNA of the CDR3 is TGTGCCAGCAATACGGGGGGCGACACCGGGGAGCTGTTTTTT. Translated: CASNTGGDTGELFF.

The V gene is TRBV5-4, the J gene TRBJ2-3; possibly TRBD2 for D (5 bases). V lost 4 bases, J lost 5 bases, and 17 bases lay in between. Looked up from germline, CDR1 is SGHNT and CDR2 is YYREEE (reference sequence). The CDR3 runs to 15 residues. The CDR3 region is CASSRAAAREDTQYF. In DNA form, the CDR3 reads TGTGCCAGCAGCCGCGCGGCGGCCCGGGAAGATACGCAGTATTTT.

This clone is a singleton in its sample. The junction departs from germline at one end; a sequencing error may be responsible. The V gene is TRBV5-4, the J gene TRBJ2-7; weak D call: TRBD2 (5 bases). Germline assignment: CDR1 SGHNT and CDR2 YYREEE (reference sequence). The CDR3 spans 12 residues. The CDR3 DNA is TGTGCCAGCAGCTCTGACCCGGGGAAAATCTCCTTC. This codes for CASSSDPGKISF.

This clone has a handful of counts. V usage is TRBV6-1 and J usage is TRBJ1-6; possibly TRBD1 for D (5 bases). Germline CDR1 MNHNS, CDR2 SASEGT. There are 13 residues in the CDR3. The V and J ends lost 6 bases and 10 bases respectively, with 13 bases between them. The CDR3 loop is CASRALTGSPLHF. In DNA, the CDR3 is TGTGCCAGCAGGGCCTTAACAGGCTCACCCCTCCACTTT.

The DNA of the CDR3 is TGCGCCAGCAGCTTTGTTCTAGAGAGTCTAGCGGGTTACACCGGGGAGCTGTTTTTT. Its protein product is CASSFVLESLAGYTGELFF. This chain uses TRBV5-1 with TRBJ2-2; 8 bases are a match to TRBD2. Germline V gives CDR1 SGHRS, CDR2 YFSETQ. CDR3 length equals 19 residues. With V trimmed by 2 bases and J by 3 bases, 15 bases remained unmatched.

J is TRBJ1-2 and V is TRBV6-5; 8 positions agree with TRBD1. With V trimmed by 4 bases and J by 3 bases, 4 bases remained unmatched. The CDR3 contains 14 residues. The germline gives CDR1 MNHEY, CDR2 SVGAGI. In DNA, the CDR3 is TGTGCCAGCAGTTTGGGACAGGAGGACTATGGCTACACCTTC. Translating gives CASSLGQEDYGYTF.

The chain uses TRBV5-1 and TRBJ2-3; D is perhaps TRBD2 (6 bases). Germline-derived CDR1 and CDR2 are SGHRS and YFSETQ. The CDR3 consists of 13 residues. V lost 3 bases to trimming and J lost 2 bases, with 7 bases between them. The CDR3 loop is CASSWDFTDTQYF. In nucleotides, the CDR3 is TGCGCCAGCAGCTGGGACTTCACAGATACGCAGTATTTT.

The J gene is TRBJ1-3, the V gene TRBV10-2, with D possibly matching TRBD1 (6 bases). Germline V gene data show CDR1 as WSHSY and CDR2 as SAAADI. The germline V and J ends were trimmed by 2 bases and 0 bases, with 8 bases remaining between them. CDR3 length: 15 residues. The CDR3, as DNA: TGCGCCAGCAGTGAGACAGGGAGCTCTGGAAACACCATATATTTT. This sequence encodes CASSETGSSGNTIYF.